Each of the 20 T cell receptor beta chains below was sequenced from the same sample in a study of Ad26.COV2.S vaccination and SARS-CoV-2 variants. Treatment in this sample: about 20 received Ad26.COV2.S at low or high dose, single or two shots; about 5 received placebo; per-sample allocation not given. It was on day 63 after the first vaccine or placebo injection that samples were taken. TCRdb's table, derived via immunoSEQ multiplex PCR, lists solely in-frame clones and lacks some. This sample has about 350,000 clones, with 65% to 90% found just once. Specimen: peripheral blood, collected in a trial of Ad26.COV2.S vaccine versus placebo. The receptor set was obtained from a person aged 18-60 years who received the Ad26.COV2.S COVID-19 vaccine or a placebo.

This clone was recorded only once. This sequence joins TRBV3-1 (or the pseudogene TRBV3-2) and TRBJ2-1; 10 bases are shared with TRBD2. This CDR3 has 13 amino acids. Trimming removed 7 bases from V and 5 bases from J; junction bases left unmatched: 2. Germline V lookup: CDR1 LGHDT, CDR2 YNNKEL (reference sequence). The CDR3 here is CASKTSGNNEQFF. CDR3 bases: TGTGCCAGCAAAACTAGCGGGAACAATGAGCAGTTCTTC.

The chain combines TRBV7-2 with TRBJ1-2; tentatively, D is TRBD1 (6 bases). This CDR3 comprises 15 residues. V lost 3 bases and J 4 bases, leaving 15 bases between the germline ends. Germline CDR1 reads SGHTA; CDR2 reads FQGNSA. CDR3 sequence: CASSFLGAVGYGYTF. Here the CDR3 DNA reads TGTGCCAGCAGCTTCTTGGGGGCCGTTGGCTATGGCTACACCTTC.

The CDR3 here is CASSVDRAGETQYF. CDR3 nucleotide sequence: TGTGCCAGCAGCGTTGACAGGGCCGGGGAGACCCAGTACTTC. V and J are TRBV7-2 and TRBJ2-5; the match to TRBD1 covers 7 bases. CDR1 and CDR2 (germline): SGHTA, FQGNSA. The CDR3 length is 14 residues. Trimming cost V 5 bases and J 5 bases; bases outside gene matches: 8. The variable domain in full, with the rest retrieved from reference TRBV7-2 and TRBJ2-5, is GAGVSQSPSNKVTEKGKDVELRCDPISGHTALYWYRQSLGQGLEFLIYFQGNSAPDKSGLPSDRFSAERTGGSVSTLTIQRTQQEDSAVYLCASSVDRAGETQYFGPGTRLLVL.

The chain recombines TRBV9 with TRBJ2-3; 12 bases map to TRBD2. Germline lookup yields CDR1 SGDLS and CDR2 YYNGEE. Unmatched junction bases numbered 5, after V lost 3 bases and J lost 6 bases. The CDR3 contains 15 residues. The CDR3, as DNA: TGTGCCAGCAGCGCTCTAGCGGGAGGGATGGATACGCAGTATTTT. It yields the protein CASSALAGGMDTQYF. Drawing the rest from reference TRBV9 and TRBJ2-3, the complete variable domain is DSGVTQTPKHLITATGQRVTLRCSPRSGDLSVYWYQQSLDQGLQFLIQYYNGEERAKGNILERFSAQQFPDLHSELNLSSLELGDSALYFCASSALAGGMDTQYFGPGTRLTVL.

J is TRBJ2-2 and V is TRBV2; 7 nucleotides match TRBD2. Germline V gene lookup returns CDR1 SNHLY and CDR2 FYNNEI. V shed 1 base and J 2 bases; nucleotides not matched to a gene: 4. The CDR3 runs 16 residues. CDR3 DNA sequence: TGTGCCAGCAGTGAAGAGGCGGGAGCAAACACCGGGGAGCTGTTTTTT. It yields the protein CASSEEAGANTGELFF.

The chain is built from TRBV5-5 and TRBJ2-3; D is unclear. The CDR3 runs to 15 residues. The V gene's germline CDR1 is SGHKS and CDR2 YYEKEE (reference sequence). V dropped 2 bases and J dropped 1 base, with 11 bases sitting between them. In nucleotides, the CDR3 is TGTGCCAGCAGCTTCGTCGGGCCTGGCACAGATACGCAGTATTTT. Translating gives CASSFVGPGTDTQYF. The full variable domain, rest sourced from reference TRBV5-5 and TRBJ2-3, is DAGVTQSPTHLIKTRGQQVTLRCSPISGHKSVSWYQQVLGQGPQFIFQYYEKEERGRGNFPDRFSARQFPNYSSELNVNALLLGDSALYLCASSFVGPGTDTQYFGPGTRLTVL.

The chain joins TRBV12-3 or TRBV12-4 to TRBJ2-1; the D gene is possibly TRBD2 (6 bases). The CDR3 runs to 13 residues. V was shortened by 5 bases and J by 12 bases, with 17 bases between the two germline ends. The CDR3 is CASSPNRAGMQFF. For the CDR3, the DNA is TGTGCCAGCAGTCCAAATCGCGCGGGAATGCAGTTCTTC.

V gene TRBV7-2 combines with J gene TRBJ1-1; no definite D call. The CDR3 length is 12 residues. Trimming took 1 base from V and 2 from J, leaving 2 bases between them. Per germline, CDR1 SGHTA and CDR2 FQGNSA. CDR3 DNA sequence: TGTGCCAGCAGCTTAGACAACACTGAAGCTTTCTTT. Protein product: CASSLDNTEAFF.

This chain joins TRBV20-1 and TRBJ1-6, with D possibly matching TRBD1 (5 bases). The V and J ends lost 3 bases and 0 bases respectively, with 12 bases between them. The CDR3 consists of 16 residues. CDR1 DFQATT and CDR2 SNEGSKA come from the germline V gene (reference sequence). The CDR3 sequence: CSASPNGASYNSPLHF. CDR3 nucleotide sequence: TGCAGTGCTAGTCCAAACGGGGCCTCCTATAATTCACCCCTCCACTTT.

This clone was counted at least ten times. The chain employs TRBV5-4 and TRBJ2-7, with TRBD2 matching over 8 bases. Germline CDR1 reads SGHNT; CDR2 reads YYREEE (reference sequence). CDR3 length: 16 amino acids. V trimming: 2 bases; J trimming: 2 bases; junction bases outside the gene matches: 9. The CDR3 nucleotides are TGTGCCAGCAGCTTATTTAGCGGGAAAGCCCCCTACGAGCAGTACTTC. Translation gives CASSLFSGKAPYEQYF. Full variable domain (remainder filled in from reference TRBV5-4 and TRBJ2-7): ETGVTQSPTHLIKTRGQQVTLRCSSQSGHNTVSWYQQALGQGPQFIFQYYREEENGRGNFPPRFSGLQFPNYSSELNVNALELDDSALYLCASSLFSGKAPYEQYFGPGTRLTVT.

The chain has TRBV2 and TRBJ2-5; 13 bases line up with TRBD2. The CDR3 runs 17 residues. Germline CDR1 is SNHLY and CDR2 is FYNNEI. Unmatched junction bases numbered 13, after V lost 7 bases and J lost 5 bases. CDR3 nucleotides: TGTGCCAGCACTCCCGGGACTAGCGGGGTGAACGGGGAGACCCAGTACTTC. It encodes CASTPGTSGVNGETQYF. Full variable domain (outside the CDR3, taken from reference TRBV2 and TRBJ2-5): EPEVTQTPSHQVTQMGQEVILRCVPISNHLYFYWYRQILGQKVEFLVSFYNNEISEKSEIFDDQFSVERPDGSNFTLKIRSTKLEDSAMYFCASTPGTSGVNGETQYFGPGTRLLVL.

This clone was recorded only once. This chain joins TRBV19 and TRBJ1-1; D unclear. The CDR3 contains 14 residues. Germline values: CDR1 LNHDA, CDR2 SQIVND (reference sequence). Trimming removed 4 bases from V and 1 base from J, with 10 bases in between. The CDR3 DNA sequence: TGTGCCAGTAGTACCGACACCTCGAACACTGAAGCTTTCTTT. Residues: CASSTDTSNTEAFF.

V usage is TRBV6-5 and J usage is TRBJ1-2; a possible D gene is TRBD1 (5 bases). CDR1 is MNHEY and CDR2 is SVGAGI in the germline V gene. This CDR3 region has 13 residues. Trimming removed 9 bases at V and 5 bases at J, with 16 bases between. The CDR3 loop is CASRGGGEYGYTF. CDR3 DNA sequence: TGTGCCAGTCGGGGTGGGGGGGAGTATGGCTACACCTTC.

V is TRBV30 and J is TRBJ2-7, with 8 bases fitting TRBD1. Germline lookup yields CDR1 GTSNPN and CDR2 SVGIG (reference sequence). The CDR3 is made up of 13 amino acids. Trimming cost V 5 bases and J 3 bases; bases outside gene matches: 6. The CDR3 spells CAWSSTGDYEQYF. The CDR3 DNA sequence: TGTGCCTGGTCCTCGACAGGGGACTACGAGCAGTACTTC.

V gene TRBV19 combines with J gene TRBJ2-2; 7 nucleotides match TRBD1. The CDR3 sequence is 16 residues long. Unmatched junction bases numbered 6, after V lost 1 base and J lost 4 bases. CDR1 is LNHDA and CDR2 is SQIVND in the germline V gene (reference sequence). CDR3 sequence (DNA): TGTGCCAGTAGTATAGGTGACAGGGCGATCACCGGGGAGCTGTTTTTT. It codes for CASSIGDRAITGELFF. Supplemented by reference TRBV19 and TRBJ2-2, the full variable domain reads DGGITQSPKYLFRKEGQNVTLSCEQNLNHDAMYWYRQDPGQGLRLIYYSQIVNDFQKGDIAEGYSVSREKKESFPLTVTSAQKNPTAFYLCASSIGDRAITGELFFGEGSRLTVL.

The gene calls are TRBV11-2 and TRBJ2-3; D possibly corresponds to TRBD2 (5 bases). CDR1 and CDR2 from the germline V gene are SGHAT and FQNNGV. CDR3 length equals 14 residues. V dropped 2 bases and J dropped 0 bases, with 6 bases sitting between them. The CDR3 nucleotides are TGTGCCAGCAGCTTAAGCGGTAGCACAGATACGCAGTATTTT. This codes for CASSLSGSTDTQYF.

The J gene is TRBJ2-7, the V gene TRBV12-3 or TRBV12-4; D is ambiguous. The CDR3 has 13 residues. V was clipped by 2 bases and J by 4 bases, with 9 bases between them. CDR3 amino acids: CASSLLSEYEQYF. The CDR3 DNA sequence: TGTGCCAGCAGTTTACTCAGTGAGTACGAGCAGTACTTC.

V gene TRBV10-3 combines with J gene TRBJ2-3, with TRBD2 matching over 8 bases. The length of the CDR3 is 12 residues. Germline CDR1 is ENHRY and CDR2 is SYGVKD. Losses at the gene ends were 11 bases for V and 3 bases for J; bases not matched to a gene: 4. Here the CDR3 reads CAHGGETDTQYF. DNA for the CDR3: TGTGCCCACGGGGGGGAAACAGATACGCAGTATTTT.

The chain recombines TRBV9 with TRBJ1-2, with a weak D call TRBD1 (5 bases). Germline CDR1 is SGDLS and CDR2 is YYNGEE. V lost 0 bases to trimming and J lost 4 bases, with 13 bases between them. The CDR3 is 15 amino acids. CDR3 in DNA: TGTGCCAGCAGCGTAGACACAGGTGGTTTCTATGGCTACACCTTC. It is translated as CASSVDTGGFYGYTF.

The count of this clone is one. CDR3: CASSSSQETQYF. Here the CDR3 DNA reads TGTGCCAGCAGTTCATCTCAAGAGACCCAGTACTTC. This rearrangement joins TRBV12-3 or TRBV12-4 to TRBJ2-5; unclear D gene. The CDR3 spans 12 residues. The V gene lost 4 bases and the J gene lost 2 bases, with 5 bases spanning the gap.